This is a list of T cell receptor beta chains from one sample in a study of early T cells in non-severe SARS-CoV-2 infection. MiXCR was run by TCRdb on the 5' RACE reads, yielding one entry per CDR3 protein. The sample records 65,000 to 75,000 distinct CDR3 sequences, approximately 10% being singletons. Sequenced material: whole blood. The receptors here all came from an adult who was a healthcare worker with PCR-confirmed SARS-CoV-2 infection or an uninfected control (not recorded which). Each CDR3 is given without its conserved first and last residue.

CDR3 length: 11; V gene: TRBV11-3; CDR3 protein: ASSSDQTYEQY
CDR3 length: 13; V gene: TRBV7-2; CDR3 protein: ASSSGLDTSYEQY
CDR3 length: 14; V gene: TRBV7-6; CDR3 protein: ASSLPSGRFDNEQF
CDR3 length: 14; V gene: TRBV12-5; CDR3 protein: ASGSSRALGAEKLF
CDR3 length: 14; V gene: TRBV7-2; CDR3 protein: ASSLVAGASTDTQY
CDR3 length: 12; V gene: TRBV6-5; CDR3 protein: ASKSGLSGNTIY
CDR3 length: 13; V gene: TRBV5-1; CDR3 protein: ASSRQLAEQETQY
CDR3 length: 12; V gene: TRBV20-1; CDR3 protein: SATSGQGANEQF
CDR3 length: 12; V gene: TRBV7-2; CDR3 protein: ASSLETDLYGYT
CDR3 length: 13; V gene: TRBV5-1; CDR3 protein: ASTSGTGYTGELF
CDR3 length: 11; V gene: TRBV12-3/TRBV12-4; CDR3 protein: ASSIRAGVEAF
CDR3 length: 13; V gene: TRBV6-5; CDR3 protein: ASSRPGLPQETQY
CDR3 length: 12; V gene: TRBV11-2; CDR3 protein: ASSLVGHTGELF
CDR3 length: 11; V gene: TRBV20-1; CDR3 protein: SARQGKDQPQH
CDR3 length: 13; V gene: TRBV4-1; CDR3 protein: ASSQSRDRYNEQF
CDR3 length: 13; V gene: TRBV11-2; CDR3 protein: ASSQESGAPYEQY
CDR3 length: 11; V gene: TRBV5-1; CDR3 protein: ASSSAPRNIQY
CDR3 length: 10; V gene: TRBV7-6; CDR3 protein: ASSPSLYEQY
CDR3 length: 15; V gene: TRBV18; CDR3 protein: ASSPSQQGIGTDTQY
CDR3 length: 10; V gene: TRBV5-1; CDR3 protein: ASSGDSDTQY